This is a list of T cell receptor beta chains from one sample in a study of blood T cell repertoires in COVID-19. TCRdb's copy holds only in-frame clones and misses some; the assay was immunoSEQ multiplex PCR. The sample includes roughly 340,000 clones, about nine tenths seen only once; the top ten take roughly 6%. Sample: peripheral blood. The receptors here all came from a woman aged 45-59 years with COVID-19, enrolled during active disease. Each CDR3 is given with its conserved first and last residue. Fields, in order: clone size, J gene, D gene, V gene, CDR3 protein, CDR3 DNA. The D gene is left open where the match is weak. Expanded clones are given a class, and other clones once, few, many or no size at all.

abundance: few; j_gene: TRBJ1-3; d_gene: .; v_gene: TRBV9; CDR3aa: CASSWDMEWHTIYF; CDR3nt: TGTGCCAGCAGTTGGGACATGGAATGGCACACCATATATTTT
abundance: .; j_gene: TRBJ1-2; d_gene: .; v_gene: TRBV27; CDR3aa: CASSLQGTYGYTF; CDR3nt: TGTGCCAGCAGTTTACAGGGTACTTATGGCTACACCTTC
abundance: .; j_gene: TRBJ2-3; d_gene: TRBD2; v_gene: TRBV5-8; CDR3aa: CASSYPGGDTQYF; CDR3nt: TGTGCCAGCAGCTACCCGGGGGGAGATACGCAGTATTTT
abundance: .; j_gene: TRBJ2-7; d_gene: TRBD2; v_gene: TRBV29-1; CDR3aa: CSVRGGGRVHEQYF; CDR3nt: TGCAGCGTTCGCGGGGGCGGGAGGGTCCACGAGCAGTACTTC
abundance: .; j_gene: TRBJ1-6; d_gene: TRBD1; v_gene: TRBV5-1; CDR3aa: CASSSGTGNSPLHF; CDR3nt: TGCGCCAGCAGCTCTGGGACAGGGAACTCACCCCTCCACTTT
abundance: .; j_gene: TRBJ1-2; d_gene: .; v_gene: TRBV11-3; CDR3aa: CASSFGKVEVGYGYTF; CDR3nt: TGTGCCAGCAGCTTCGGTAAAGTGGAGGTTGGCTATGGCTACACCTTC
abundance: .; j_gene: TRBJ2-1; d_gene: .; v_gene: TRBV7-3; CDR3aa: CASSLTGGAVSYNEQFF; CDR3nt: TGTGCCAGCAGCTTAACGGGTGGAGCGGTCTCCTACAATGAGCAGTTCTTC
abundance: .; j_gene: TRBJ2-5; d_gene: .; v_gene: TRBV7-9; CDR3aa: CASSLSETQYF; CDR3nt: TGTGCCAGCAGCTTAAGCGAGACCCAGTACTTC
abundance: .; j_gene: TRBJ2-1; d_gene: TRBD1; v_gene: TRBV7-9; CDR3aa: CASSLSGGYEQFF; CDR3nt: TGTGCCAGCAGCTTATCAGGGGGCTATGAGCAGTTCTTC
abundance: .; j_gene: TRBJ2-1; d_gene: TRBD2; v_gene: TRBV5-8; CDR3aa: CASSYLAGGPFF; CDR3nt: TGTGCCAGCAGTTATCTAGCGGGAGGGCCATTCTTC
abundance: few; j_gene: TRBJ2-7; d_gene: .; v_gene: TRBV6-6; CDR3aa: CASSRQNSYEQYF; CDR3nt: TGTGCCAGCAGTCGACAGAACTCCTACGAGCAGTACTTC
abundance: .; j_gene: TRBJ2-6; d_gene: .; v_gene: TRBV27; CDR3aa: CASSLYSSSGANVLTF; CDR3nt: TGTGCCAGCAGTTTATACTCGAGCTCTGGGGCCAACGTCCTGACTTTC
abundance: .; j_gene: TRBJ2-3; d_gene: TRBD2; v_gene: TRBV2; CDR3aa: CASSGTSGSTRHTQYF; CDR3nt: TGTGCCAGCAGTGGGACTAGCGGGAGTACCCGACATACGCAGTATTTT